Below, 21 T cell receptor beta chains from the same sample are listed, as sequenced in a study. MiXCR was run by TCRdb on the 5' RACE reads, yielding one entry per CDR3 protein. The sample carries a few thousand distinct CDR3 sequences, around a third recorded once. Sample: naive CD4+ T cells sorted from a lymph node. Subset noted: naive CD4+ T cells, CD4+CD45RA+CD25-. The source is a female donor with breast cancer.

V is TRBV12-2 and J is TRBJ1-1; the table's D call, TRBD1, has no DNA check behind it. TRBV12-2 is classified as a pseudogene. CDR3 length: 9 residues. CDR3: CGIGTEAFF. Written as DNA, the CDR3 is TGCGGGATCGGGACTGAAGCTTTCTTT.

This clonotype is medium-sized (0.01 to 0.1%). The chain uses TRBV10-3 and TRBJ2-3; D perhaps matches TRBD2 (5 bases). The V and J ends lost 3 bases and 2 bases respectively, with 12 bases between them. Germline V CDR1 and CDR2: ENHRY, SYGVKD. The length of the CDR3 is 15 residues. The CDR3 nucleotides read TGTGCCATCAGTGATCTGCGGGCCTCCACAGATACGCAGTATTTT. Protein sequence: CAISDLRASTDTQYF.

Sample share makes this clonotype medium-sized (0.01 to 0.1%). The J gene is TRBJ2-7, the V gene TRBV4-2, with TRBD1 identical over 8 bases. The CDR3 is 16 amino acids. In germline, CDR1 is LGHNA, CDR2 YNFKEQ. V was pared by 0 bases and J by 6 bases, with 10 bases of the junction left unmatched. The CDR3 coding sequence is TGTGCCAGCAGCCAAGATTTAGGACAGGGCCCTCCCGAGCAGTACTTC. Its protein product is CASSQDLGQGPPEQYF.

By share of the sample, this clonotype is large. This chain uses TRBV9 with TRBJ2-7; D unresolved. Germline CDR1 and CDR2: SGDLS and YYNGEE. The CDR3 runs 13 residues. Trimming pared 3 bases from V and 5 bases from J, leaving 12 bases between. CDR3 bases: TGTGCCAGCAGCGCCCCTAATGAGGACGAGCAGTACTTC. Translating gives CASSAPNEDEQYF. The entire variable domain, with the rest obtained from reference TRBV9 and TRBJ2-7, is as follows: DSGVTQTPKHLITATGQRVTLRCSPRSGDLSVYWYQQSLDQGLQFLIQYYNGEERAKGNILERFSAQQFPDLHSELNLSSLELGDSALYFCASSAPNEDEQYFGPGTRLTVT.

This clonotype was counted only a few times. The chain recombines TRBV7-6 with TRBJ2-3; TRBD2 aligns across 10 bases. CDR1 is SGHVS, CDR2 FNYEAQ, per germline. CDR3 length equals 13 residues. The trim removed 6 bases at V and 8 bases at J, leaving 5 bases unmatched. The CDR3 DNA sequence: TGTGCCAGCAGTTCGGCTAGCGGGGGTACGCAGTATTTT. This gives the protein CASSSASGGTQYF.

In this sample, this clonotype is medium-sized. The J gene is TRBJ1-1, the V gene TRBV6-1; D is unresolved. Trimming took 8 bases from V and 0 from J, leaving 13 bases between them. The CDR3 loop spans 14 amino acids. Germline V gives CDR1 MNHNS, CDR2 SASEGT. CDR3 amino acids: CASPFGAMNTEAFF. The DNA of the CDR3 is TGTGCCAGCCCTTTCGGAGCCATGAACACTGAAGCTTTCTTT.

This clonotype was detected only a few times. The CDR3, as DNA: TGCGCCAGCAGCTTGGGACTAGCGGGAGCCACCGGGGAGCTGTTTTTT. It encodes CASSLGLAGATGELFF. The rearrangement joins TRBV5-1 to TRBJ2-2; 12 positions agree with TRBD2. J was trimmed by 4 bases and V by 0 bases; bases with no gene match: 1. CDR1 and CDR2 (germline): SGHRS, YFSETQ. CDR3 length: 16 amino acids.

This clonotype is medium-sized within its sample. CDR3 in amino acids: CATWGYETQYF. CDR3 in DNA: TGTGCCACCTGGGGGTATGAGACCCAGTACTTC. The chain carries TRBV6-1 and TRBJ2-5; tentatively, D is TRBD1 or TRBD2 (5 bases each). From germline, CDR1 is MNHNS and CDR2 SASEGT. The CDR3 spans 11 residues. Trimming shortened V by 10 bases and J by 5 bases, and 11 bases separated the two germline ends.

This clonotype was picked up a small number of times. This rearrangement joins TRBV20-1 to TRBJ2-5, with D possibly TRBD1 on 5 matching bases. The CDR3 is 15 amino acids. Germline V gene data show CDR1 as DFQATT and CDR2 as SNEGSKA (reference sequence). V lost 5 bases and J lost 1, with 17 bases in between. CDR3 loop: CSAREPTAPQETQYF. As DNA, the CDR3 is TGCAGTGCTCGCGAACCGACAGCACCCCAAGAGACCCAGTACTTC.

The chain carries TRBV4-1 and TRBJ1-5, with a weak D call TRBD1 (5 bases). The CDR3 sequence is 14 residues long. Germline CDR1 and CDR2: MGHRA and YSYEKL. The V end lost 4 bases, the J end lost 1 base, and 8 bases lay between the germline ends. The CDR3 sequence is CASSPGPSNQPQHF. For the CDR3, the DNA is TGCGCCAGCAGCCCGGGACCGAGCAATCAGCCCCAGCATTTT.

The chain combines TRBV7-2 with TRBJ1-2, with 7 positions matching TRBD1. Germline assignment: CDR1 SGHTA and CDR2 FQGNSA. V shed 5 bases, J shed 8 bases, and the junction held 17 bases outside the gene matches. This CDR3 is built from 16 residues. CDR3 sequence: CASSTNTVRQGSGYTF. The CDR3 nucleotides are TGTGCCAGCAGCACCAATACGGTCCGACAGGGTTCCGGCTACACCTTC.

By share, this clonotype ranks as medium-sized. V gene TRBV5-1 combines with J gene TRBJ2-7; tentative D call: TRBD1 (6 bases). CDR1 and CDR2 from the germline V gene are SGHRS and YFSETQ. This CDR3 comprises 16 residues. V lost 0 bases and J 4 bases, leaving 17 bases between the germline ends. This CDR3 is CASSLADSRIGYEQYF. The CDR3 DNA sequence: TGCGCCAGCAGCTTGGCGGACAGCCGGATAGGTTACGAGCAGTACTTC.

By its share, this clonotype is medium-sized. The chain combines TRBV4-1 with TRBJ2-2; D uncertain. CDR1 and CDR2 (germline): MGHRA, YSYEKL. Trimming removed 1 base at V and 2 bases at J, with 5 bases between. This CDR3 has 14 residues. DNA of the CDR3: TGCGCCAGCAGCCAAGGCCCTAACACCGGGGAGCTGTTTTTT. Its protein is CASSQGPNTGELFF.

This clonotype was seen a few times. The V call is TRBV7-2, the J call TRBJ2-3; no clear D. CDR1 and CDR2 (germline): SGHTA, FQGNSA. This CDR3 has 15 amino acids. Trimming took 5 bases from V and 6 from J, leaving 18 bases between them. The DNA of the CDR3 is TGTGCCAGCAGCCTGTCCTCTTTTCCGAGGGATACGCAGTATTTT. This translates into CASSLSSFPRDTQYF. Based on the CDR3 plus reference TRBV7-2 and TRBJ2-3, the full variable domain is GAGVSQSPSNKVTEKGKDVELRCDPISGHTALYWYRQSLGQGLEFLIYFQGNSAPDKSGLPSDRFSAERTGGSVSTLTIQRTQQEDSAVYLCASSLSSFPRDTQYFGPGTRLTVL.

Within the sample, this clonotype is medium-sized. This chain connects TRBV4-1 to TRBJ2-7; D tentatively reads TRBD1 or TRBD2 (5 bases each). The CDR3 has 13 amino acids. The germline V and J ends were trimmed by 1 base and 3 bases, with 7 bases remaining between them. Germline CDR1 and CDR2: MGHRA and YSYEKL. The CDR3 DNA is TGCGCCAGCAGCCAAGGGGGGATCTACGAGCAGTACTTC. Translation gives CASSQGGIYEQYF.

This rearrangement joins TRBV4-1 to TRBJ2-4, with 8 bases aligning to TRBD1. The CDR3 runs to 17 residues. The germline V gene encodes CDR1 MGHRA and CDR2 YSYEKL. V was pared by 0 bases and J by 1 base, with 5 bases of the junction left unmatched. CDR3 sequence: CASSQERTGRAKNIQYF. The CDR3 nucleotides are TGCGCCAGCAGCCAAGAGAGGACAGGGCGGGCCAAAAACATTCAGTACTTC.

About this clonotype: This CDR3 fails to terminate in the conserved phenylalanine or tryptophan, so it likely reflects a read error. The genes are TRBV2 and TRBJ1-5; D is perhaps TRBD1 (5 bases). The germline V gene encodes CDR1 SNHLY and CDR2 FYNNEI. CDR3 size: 13 residues. Trimming stripped 4 bases from V and 7 bases from J, with 11 bases between. CDR3 DNA sequence: TGTGCCAGCAGTGGTAGGGGCCAACAGCCCCAGCATCTT. This translates into CASSGRGQQPQHL.

With regard to this clonotype: At one end, the junction sequence differs from germline, possibly due to a read error. This chain uses TRBV29-1 with TRBJ2-7; D is undetermined. Germline assignment: CDR1 SQVTM and CDR2 ANQGSEA. The CDR3 loop spans 12 amino acids. CDR3 amino acids: CSVEDGPYGQYF. CDR3 coding DNA: TGCAGCGTTGAGGATGGGCCCTACGGGCAGTACTTC.

By share, this clonotype ranks as medium-sized (0.01 to 0.1%). This chain uses TRBV29-1 with TRBJ1-4, with no clear D. V shed 1 base and J shed 4 bases, with 4 bases lying between them. Germline V lookup: CDR1 SQVTM, CDR2 ANQGSEA. This CDR3 has 12 residues. Here the CDR3 reads CSVEGYNEKLFF. The CDR3 nucleotides are TGCAGCGTTGAAGGGTATAATGAAAAACTGTTTTTT.

This clonotype was detected only a few times. The chain has TRBV4-1 and TRBJ1-2, with TRBD1 identical over 10 bases. Trimming cost V 3 bases and J 8 bases; bases outside gene matches: 6. CDR1 and CDR2 (germline): MGHRA, YSYEKL. The CDR3 is 14 amino acids. CDR3 in amino acids: CASSHPGQGEGYTF. CDR3 DNA sequence: TGCGCCAGCAGCCACCCCGGACAGGGGGAGGGCTACACCTTC.

On this clonotype itself: This may arise from a read error, as a much more abundant clone is one base away. This sequence joins TRBV30 and TRBJ2-1; D is possibly TRBD1 or TRBD2 (5 bases each). V lost 3 bases and J 7 bases, leaving 22 bases between the germline ends. This CDR3 is built from 16 residues. Germline V gives CDR1 GTSNPN, CDR2 SVGIG (reference sequence). CDR3 sequence: CAWRGCGGFPSNEQFF. In DNA, the CDR3 is TGTGCCTGGAGGGGGTGTGGGGGATTTCCCTCTAATGAGCAGTTCTTC.